This is a list of T cell receptor beta chains from one sample in a study of blood T cell repertoires in COVID-19. Measured with immunoSEQ multiplex PCR; TCRdb has only the in-frame clones, and not every one. The data show around 45,000 clones, roughly 87% seen once. Sequencing was carried out using peripheral blood. These receptors were taken from a man aged 60-69 years with active COVID-19. Both conserved end residues are part of each CDR3. Fields, in order: clone size, J gene, D gene, V gene, CDR3 protein, CDR3 DNA. D genes are given only for firm matches. Expanded clones get a size class; other rows say once, few or many, or leave the size out.

>-|TRBJ2-1|TRBD1|TRBV29-1
CSVRTGNEQFF
TGCAGCGTGCGGACAGGGAATGAGCAGTTCTTC
>-|TRBJ1-1|-|TRBV19
CASSVFSETEAFF
TGTGCCAGTAGTGTTTTCAGCGAAACTGAAGCTTTCTTT
>-|TRBJ1-1|-|TRBV7-2
CASSLISGRYTEAFF
TGTGCCAGCAGCTTAATCTCAGGTCGTTACACTGAAGCTTTCTTT
>-|TRBJ1-4|TRBD1|TRBV10-3
CAISERFSEDRESSKLFF
TGTGCCATCAGTGAGCGCTTCAGTGAGGACAGGGAAAGTTCAAAACTGTTTTTT
>-|TRBJ2-7|-|TRBV6-7
CASSYSQVLSYEQYF
TGTGCCAGCAGTTATTCCCAGGTCCTCTCCTACGAGCAGTACTTC
>-|TRBJ2-2|-|TRBV4-3
CASSQAGNTGELFF
TGCGCCAGCAGCCAAGCAGGGAACACCGGGGAGCTGTTTTTT
>-|TRBJ1-3|-|TRBV5-5
CASSSVTRRGNTIYF
TGTGCCAGCAGCTCCGTGACCCGGCGGGGGAACACCATATATTTT
>once|TRBJ2-3|-|TRBV5-6
CASSPGGRTTDTQYF
TGTGCCAGCAGCCCCGGGGGGCGTACGACAGATACGCAGTATTTT
>-|TRBJ1-6|-|TRBV2
CASSGEENSPLHF
TGTGCCAGCAGTGGAGAGGAAAATTCACCCCTCCACTTT
>-|TRBJ2-7|-|TRBV21-1
CAIRRGLYEQYF
TGTGCCATTAGGCGGGGCCTCTACGAGCAGTACTTC
>-|TRBJ2-5|-|TRBV12-5
CASAPQGVQGETQYF
TGTGCTAGTGCCCCCCAAGGGGTGCAGGGAGAGACCCAGTACTTC
>-|TRBJ2-1|-|TRBV5-4
CASSPRTTLYNEQFF
TGTGCCAGCAGCCCCCGGACTACCCTCTACAATGAGCAGTTCTTC
>-|TRBJ1-6|TRBD1|TRBV9
CASSAARQGNSPLHF
TGTGCCAGCAGCGCTGCTCGACAGGGGAATTCACCCCTCCACTTT
>-|TRBJ1-6|-|TRBV5-1
CASSSGRYSYNSPLHF
TGCGCCAGCAGCTCCGGGAGGTACTCCTATAATTCACCCCTCCACTTT
>-|TRBJ2-7|TRBD2|TRBV2
CASSEGYGRGYEQYF
TGTGCCAGCAGTGAAGGGTACGGGAGGGGATACGAGCAGTACTTC
>-|TRBJ1-4|TRBD1|TRBV2
CASRLPGQQNEKLFF
TGTGCCAGCAGATTACCGGGACAGCAAAATGAAAAACTGTTTTTT
>-|TRBJ2-6|-|TRBV21-1
CASSAGQGATGANVLTF
TGTGCCAGCAGCGCGGGACAGGGGGCTACTGGGGCCAACGTCCTGACTTTC
>-|TRBJ2-1|TRBD2|TRBV19
CASSPSSGSRSEQFF
TGTGCCAGTAGTCCATCTAGCGGGAGCCGTAGTGAGCAGTTCTTC
>-|TRBJ1-2|-|TRBV7-2
CASSFGHRFYELSGYTF
TGTGCCAGCAGCTTCGGACACCGATTCTACGAACTCTCTGGCTACACCTTC
>-|TRBJ2-1|TRBD2|TRBV7-2
CASSLVEVVRGGREQFF
TGTGCCAGCAGCTTAGTTGAAGTAGTGCGGGGGGGCCGTGAGCAGTTCTTC
>-|TRBJ2-3|TRBD1|TRBV5-1
CASSLGDRTSTDTQYF
TGCGCCAGCAGCTTGGGGGACAGGACAAGCACAGATACGCAGTATTTT
>once|TRBJ1-3|-|TRBV11-2
CASSLGHDPGNTIYF
TGTGCCAGCAGCCTCGGACACGACCCAGGAAACACCATATATTTT
>-|TRBJ1-1|-|TRBV10-1
CASSDGLGQAGTEAFF
TGCGCCAGCAGTGACGGATTGGGGCAGGCGGGAACTGAAGCTTTCTTT
>-|TRBJ1-4|-|TRBV28
CASIGGAGTNEKLFF
TGTGCCAGCATCGGGGGGGCTGGGACTAATGAAAAACTGTTTTTT
>once|TRBJ1-6|TRBD1|TRBV11-2
CASSYSGQVNSPLHF
TGTGCCAGCAGCTACTCGGGACAGGTGAATTCACCCCTCCACTTT
>once|TRBJ2-7|TRBD1|TRBV6-5
CASSYETGGYEQYF
TGTGCCAGCAGTTACGAGACAGGGGGCTACGAGCAGTACTTC
>-|TRBJ2-5|-|TRBV6-2/TRBV6-3
CASSSFGAPLQETQYF
TGTGCCAGCAGTTCCTTTGGGGCGCCGCTCCAAGAGACCCAGTACTTC
>-|TRBJ2-7|-|TRBV6-1
CASSEAGTVTYEQYF
TGTGCCAGCAGTGAAGCGGGTACAGTCACCTACGAGCAGTACTTC
>once|TRBJ2-5|TRBD2|TRBV7-2
CASSEGGTSGGGETQYF
TGTGCCAGCAGCGAGGGCGGTACTAGCGGGGGAGGGGAGACCCAGTACTTC
>-|TRBJ1-4|TRBD1|TRBV18
CASSPPTGGREKLFF
TGTGCCAGCTCACCACCGACAGGGGGCAGGGAAAAACTGTTTTTT
>-|TRBJ2-2|-|TRBV2
CASSEGVIRELFF
TGTGCCAGCAGTGAGGGAGTAATACGGGAGCTGTTTTTT
>once|TRBJ2-3|TRBD2|TRBV27
CASSFGLAGTDTQYF
TGTGCCAGCAGTTTCGGACTAGCGGGAACAGATACGCAGTATTTT
>-|TRBJ2-2|TRBD2|TRBV2
CASSEQGLAGGDTGELFF
TGTGCCAGCAGTGAACAGGGACTAGCGGGAGGGGATACCGGGGAGCTGTTTTTT
>-|TRBJ2-3|-|TRBV5-1
CASSRNSGDTDTQYF
TGCGCCAGCAGCCGCAATAGCGGAGACACAGATACGCAGTATTTT
>-|TRBJ2-6|TRBD1|TRBV5-6
CASSWPGTGGSGANVLTF
TGTGCCAGCAGCTGGCCCGGGACAGGGGGGTCTGGGGCCAACGTCCTGACTTTC
>-|TRBJ2-3|-|TRBV7-2
CASSLGGEVTDTQYF
TGTGCCAGCAGCTTAGGCGGTGAGGTCACAGATACGCAGTATTTT
>once|TRBJ1-4|TRBD1|TRBV9
CASSVGGQGEKLFF
TGTGCCAGCAGCGTAGGGGGACAGGGGGAAAAACTGTTTTTT
>-|TRBJ2-2|TRBD1|TRBV18
CASSMGQGFDTGELFF
TGTGCCAGCTCAATGGGACAGGGGTTCGACACCGGGGAGCTGTTTTTT
>-|TRBJ2-3|-|TRBV7-3
CASSPRRAHSSTDTQYF
TGTGCCAGCAGCCCCCGCAGGGCTCATTCTAGCACAGATACGCAGTATTTT
>-|TRBJ2-7|TRBD2|TRBV27
CASSQTGLAGDREQYF
TGTGCCAGCAGCCAGACCGGACTAGCGGGAGATCGCGAGCAGTACTTC
>-|TRBJ1-6|-|TRBV28
CVSSGSYNSPLHF
TGTGTCAGCTCGGGCTCCTATAATTCACCCCTCCACTTT
>-|TRBJ2-7|-|TRBV14
CASSQDNARSYEQYF
TGTGCCAGCAGCCAAGATAACGCTAGGTCCTACGAGCAGTACTTC
>-|TRBJ1-6|-|TRBV19
CASRQAPNSPLHF
TGTGCCAGTAGACAGGCTCCTAATTCACCCCTCCACTTT
>-|TRBJ2-7|-|TRBV6-1
CASSEGTSSSYEQYF
TGTGCCAGCAGTGAAGGGACATCGAGCTCCTACGAGCAGTACTTC
>-|TRBJ1-5|-|TRBV5-5
CASSLVQGGEPQHF
TGTGCCAGCAGCTTGGTGCAGGGCGGGGAGCCCCAGCATTTT
>once|TRBJ1-2|TRBD1|TRBV6-2/TRBV6-3
CASSYPRGQGRPYGYTF
TGTGCCAGCAGTTACCCTAGGGGACAGGGGCGACCCTATGGCTACACCTTC
>-|TRBJ2-6|TRBD2|TRBV7-9
CASSRLALSGANVLTF
TGTGCCAGCAGCCGACTAGCGCTCTCTGGGGCCAACGTCCTGACTTTC
>-|TRBJ1-2|-|TRBV3-1/TRBV3-2
CASSQSDRYGYTF
TGTGCCAGCAGCCAATCGGACAGATATGGCTACACCTTC
>-|TRBJ1-1|TRBD1|TRBV12-5
CASGLQTGSEAFF
TGTGCTAGTGGTCTCCAGACAGGGTCTGAAGCTTTCTTT
>-|TRBJ1-1|TRBD1|TRBV14
CASSRLGTGNTEAFF
TGTGCCAGCAGCCGACTCGGGACAGGGAACACTGAAGCTTTCTTT
>-|TRBJ2-7|TRBD2|TRBV6-6
CASRPLAGGFHEQYF
TGTGCCAGCAGACCCCTAGCGGGGGGGTTCCACGAGCAGTACTTC
>-|TRBJ2-7|TRBD2|TRBV18
CASSTSAGGPYEQYF
TGTGCCAGCTCAACGTCAGCGGGAGGGCCCTACGAGCAGTACTTC
>-|TRBJ2-4|-|TRBV28
CASTNDGGSRLDKNIQYF
TGTGCCAGCACTAATGATGGCGGTAGTAGATTGGACAAAAACATTCAGTACTTC